These 30 T cell receptor beta chains were sequenced from one sample in a study of shared T cell receptors in the human thymus. Profiled with immunoSEQ multiplex PCR; TCRdb holds only in-frame clones, not every one. This table has about 730,000 clones, 75% to 90% appearing once. These data are also associated with another study on human thymus T cells.

The sample was thymocytes. The receptors shown here come from a girl under two years old with a congenital heart defect.

The sample holds a few counts of this clone. The chain links TRBV7-6 to TRBJ2-6; 8 positions agree with TRBD2. J was trimmed by 2 bases and V by 8 bases; bases with no gene match: 5. CDR1 and CDR2 from the germline V gene are SGHVS and FNYEAQ. This CDR3 comprises 15 residues. CDR3 DNA: TGTGCCAGCGAACCCGGGGGGGCTGGGGCCAACGTCCTGACTTTC. It encodes CASEPGGAGANVLTF.

The gene calls are TRBV5-1 and TRBJ2-1, with 8 bases that match TRBD2. From germline, CDR1 is SGHRS and CDR2 YFSETQ. The CDR3 is 17 residues long. V shed 6 bases and J 6 bases; nucleotides not matched to a gene: 17. Here the CDR3 reads CASTLGRPGLAGNEQFF. Written as DNA, the CDR3 is TGCGCCAGCACTTTGGGAAGACCCGGACTAGCAGGCAATGAGCAGTTCTTC.

This clone was found once. The rearrangement joins TRBV5-5 to TRBJ1-5, with D perhaps matching TRBD1 (5 bases). CDR1 SGHKS and CDR2 YYEKEE come from the germline V gene (reference sequence). The length of the CDR3 is 14 residues. V was trimmed by 4 bases and J by 4 bases, leaving 12 bases between them. CDR3 sequence: CASSNGHRNQPQHF. CDR3 bases: TGTGCCAGCAGCAACGGACACAGAAATCAGCCCCAGCATTTT.

This chain joins TRBV27 and TRBJ2-5; 8 bases map to TRBD2. Germline values: CDR1 MNHEY, CDR2 SMNVEV (reference sequence). Trimming took 2 bases from V and 4 from J; bases not matched to a gene: 9. The CDR3 contains 16 residues. CDR3 protein: CASSLRAGVPGETQYF. The CDR3 DNA reads as TGTGCCAGCAGTTTACGAGCGGGGGTGCCGGGAGAGACCCAGTACTTC.

The V gene is TRBV29-1, the J gene TRBJ2-3; 7 bases agree with TRBD1. CDR1 SQVTM and CDR2 ANQGSEA come from the germline V gene. V gave up 6 bases and J gave up 6 bases; unmatched junction bases: 12. The CDR3 totals 14 residues. For the CDR3, the DNA is TGCAGCGTCGTGGGACAGCTAGAAAGGGATACGCAGTATTTT. Protein sequence: CSVVGQLERDTQYF.

V gene TRBV27 combines with J gene TRBJ1-6; possibly TRBD1 for D (5 bases). CDR1 and CDR2 (germline): MNHEY, SMNVEV (reference sequence). The CDR3 is made up of 16 amino acids. Trimming took off 6 bases at V and 1 base at J, with 13 bases between the two ends. This chain's CDR3 is CASRDYGGSYNSPLHF. In DNA, the CDR3 is TGTGCCAGCAGAGACTACGGGGGTTCCTATAATTCACCCCTCCACTTT.

The genes are TRBV15 and TRBJ1-6; 7 nucleotides match TRBD1. The CDR3 has 19 residues. V dropped 2 bases and J dropped 0; count of bases not matched to a gene: 10. The germline CDR1 and CDR2 sequences are LNHNV and YYDKDF (reference sequence). CDR3 residues: CATSRSNRGEGSYNSPLHF. Here the CDR3 DNA reads TGTGCCACCAGCAGATCCAACAGGGGAGAGGGCTCCTATAATTCACCCCTCCACTTT. Filled out from reference TRBV15 and TRBJ1-6, the complete variable domain reads DAMVIQNPRYQVTQFGKPVTLSCSQTLNHNVMYWYQQKSSQAPKLLFHYYDKDFNNEADTPDNFQSRRPNTSFCFLDIRSPGLGDTAMYLCATSRSNRGEGSYNSPLHFGNGTRLTVT.

The rearrangement uses TRBV15 and TRBJ2-1, with 7 bases identical to TRBD1. V trimming: 5 bases; J trimming: 7 bases; junction bases outside the gene matches: 17. Germline CDR1 LNHNV, CDR2 YYDKDF (reference sequence). CDR3 length equals 17 residues. The CDR3 coding sequence is TGTGCCACCAGCTTCTACAGGGGTGGCAGTACTGGGAATGAGCAGTTCTTC. Translation gives CATSFYRGGSTGNEQFF.

This chain links TRBV6-1 with TRBJ1-1; 8 positions match TRBD1. Losses at the gene ends were 3 bases for V and 1 base for J; bases not matched to a gene: 4. The CDR3 is 15 amino acids. In germline, CDR1 is MNHNS, CDR2 SASEGT. The CDR3 loop is CASSDLGQGNTEAFF. Here the CDR3 DNA reads TGTGCCAGCAGTGATTTAGGACAGGGGAACACTGAAGCTTTCTTT.

A word on this clone: Additional DNA sequences in this sample encode the identical CDR3. The genes are TRBV5-1 and TRBJ2-1; D not certain. Trimming pared 0 bases from V and 4 bases from J, leaving 5 bases between. The germline gives CDR1 SGHRS, CDR2 YFSETQ. The CDR3 is made up of 13 amino acids. CDR3 DNA: TGCGCCAGCAGCTTGGGCCAGTACAATGAGCAGTTCTTC. It translates to CASSLGQYNEQFF.

This chain connects TRBV5-1 to TRBJ2-7; the D gene is possibly TRBD2 (5 bases). Trimming left V 4 bases short and J 4 bases short, with 21 bases between. CDR1 and CDR2 from the germline V gene are SGHRS and YFSETQ. The CDR3 covers 16 residues. The CDR3 bases are TGCGCCAGCAGCCCCCCGGGATCCGAAACCATTTACGAGCAGTACTTC. Amino acid sequence: CASSPPGSETIYEQYF. Full variable domain (rest looked up from reference TRBV5-1 and TRBJ2-7): KAGVTQTPRYLIKTRGQQVTLSCSPISGHRSVSWYQQTPGQGLQFLFEYFSETQRNKGNFPGRFSGRQFSNSRSEMNVSTLELGDSALYLCASSPPGSETIYEQYFGPGTRLTVT.

The CDR3 DNA sequence: TGTGCCAGCAGATTGACAGGGGGCGCTGATGAAGCTTTCTTT. Encoded protein: CASRLTGGADEAFF. The chain joins TRBV27 to TRBJ1-1; 10 bases agree with TRBD1. Looked up from germline, CDR1 is MNHEY and CDR2 is SMNVEV (reference sequence). CDR3 size: 14 residues. The V and J ends lost 6 bases and 7 bases, in that order; junction bases with no gene match: 8.

V is TRBV12-5 and J is TRBJ1-5, with 12 bases matching TRBD1. CDR3 length: 17 residues. The germline gives CDR1 LGHNT, CDR2 FRNRAP. The J segment lost 4 bases and the V segment lost 3 bases, leaving 7 bases of the junction unmatched. CDR3 DNA sequence: TGTGCTAGTGGTTTATTTTGGGACAGGGGGCGGAATCAGCCCCAGCATTTT. Amino acids: CASGLFWDRGRNQPQHF.

V is TRBV6-5 and J is TRBJ1-1; D gene unclear. The CDR3 consists of 13 residues. The V and J ends lost 8 bases and 1 base respectively, with 11 bases between them. The germline V gene has CDR1 MNHEY and CDR2 SVGAGI. DNA for the CDR3: TGTGCCAGCCTCCCGGGGAGGAACACTGAAGCTTTCTTT. Translation gives CASLPGRNTEAFF.

This chain connects TRBV6-4 to TRBJ1-2, with D tentatively TRBD1 (6 bases). In germline, CDR1 is MRHNA, CDR2 SNTAGT. Trimming took off 0 bases at V and 8 bases at J, with 22 bases between the two ends. The CDR3 is 17 residues long. DNA of the CDR3: TGTGCCAGCAGTGACTCTTATGTACAGGGACCGCTATGCGGCTACACCTTC. It specifies CASSDSYVQGPLCGYTF.

The chain joins TRBV2 to TRBJ2-7; 9 bases are shared with TRBD1. This CDR3 spans 17 amino acids. V was pared by 0 bases and J by 2 bases, with 8 bases of the junction left unmatched. Germline assignment: CDR1 SNHLY and CDR2 FYNNEI. The CDR3 is CASSEAGTGRPPYEQYF. CDR3 bases: TGTGCCAGCAGTGAAGCGGGGACAGGGCGACCTCCCTACGAGCAGTACTTC.

In its sample, this clone was seen once. The rearrangement links TRBV5-1 to TRBJ1-1; TRBD1 is a possible D gene (5 bases). The germline gives CDR1 SGHRS, CDR2 YFSETQ. The CDR3 loop spans 16 amino acids. Trimming removed 1 base at V and 0 bases at J, with 13 bases between. CDR3 amino acids: CASSLIRGTVNTEAFF. The CDR3 DNA reads as TGCGCCAGCAGCTTGATTCGGGGGACTGTGAACACTGAAGCTTTCTTT. The variable domain in full, completed from reference TRBV5-1 and TRBJ1-1, reads KAGVTQTPRYLIKTRGQQVTLSCSPISGHRSVSWYQQTPGQGLQFLFEYFSETQRNKGNFPGRFSGRQFSNSRSEMNVSTLELGDSALYLCASSLIRGTVNTEAFFGQGTRLTVV.

This chain uses TRBV7-9 with TRBJ2-7; no firm D call. The germline gives CDR1 SEHNR, CDR2 FQNEAQ (reference sequence). The CDR3 runs 15 residues. The V gene lost 5 bases and the J gene lost 0 bases, with 14 bases spanning the gap. Here the CDR3 reads CASSESMGDSYEQYF. In nucleotides, the CDR3 is TGTGCCAGCAGCGAATCAATGGGCGACTCCTACGAGCAGTACTTC.

The chain carries TRBV9 and TRBJ1-2; 9 bases fit TRBD1. Trimming removed 4 bases from V and 4 bases from J; junction bases left unmatched: 11. This CDR3 contains 16 residues. The V gene's germline CDR1 is SGDLS and CDR2 YYNGEE. CDR3 amino acids: CASSLLWDRVPYGYTF. The CDR3, as DNA: TGTGCCAGCAGCCTCCTTTGGGACAGGGTCCCCTATGGCTACACCTTC.

V is TRBV11-3 and J is TRBJ1-2; maybe TRBD1 (6 bases). V gave up 3 bases and J gave up 5 bases, with 10 bases separating them. Germline assignment: CDR1 SGHNT and CDR2 YENEEA. The length of the CDR3 is 13 residues. The CDR3 loop is CASSLGAWYGYTF. CDR3 DNA: TGTGCCAGCAGCTTGGGGGCTTGGTATGGCTACACCTTC.

This clone was seen once. The chain couples TRBV6-5 to TRBJ1-2; D may be TRBD1 (6 bases). V was trimmed by 6 bases and J by 0 bases, leaving 14 bases between them. This CDR3 comprises 15 residues. Germline values: CDR1 MNHEY, CDR2 SVGAGI. The CDR3 sequence: CASRSPGEPNYGYTF. CDR3 bases: TGTGCCAGCAGGTCACCAGGGGAACCTAACTATGGCTACACCTTC.

The chain employs TRBV15 and TRBJ2-7; 12 bases are a match to TRBD2. J lost 5 bases, V lost 0 bases, and 17 bases had no gene match. Germline CDR1 LNHNV, CDR2 YYDKDF (reference sequence). This CDR3 spans 20 amino acids. The CDR3 is CATSRDYGLAGGPSLNEQYF. CDR3 in DNA: TGTGCCACCAGCAGAGATTATGGGCTAGCGGGGGGGCCAAGTCTTAACGAGCAGTACTTC. The full variable domain, with the rest looked up from reference TRBV15 and TRBJ2-7, is DAMVIQNPRYQVTQFGKPVTLSCSQTLNHNVMYWYQQKSSQAPKLLFHYYDKDFNNEADTPDNFQSRRPNTSFCFLDIRSPGLGDTAMYLCATSRDYGLAGGPSLNEQYFGPGTRLTVT.

The chain is built from TRBV11-2 and TRBJ1-6; the D gene is possibly TRBD1 (5 bases). The CDR3 runs to 17 residues. Germline V gene sequence: CDR1 SGHAT, CDR2 FQNNGV. With 4 bases removed from V and 9 bases from J, the gap between germline ends came to 22 bases. The DNA for the CDR3 is TGTGCCAGCAGCTCTGTGCGGAGTCAGGGTTTGGGTTCACCCCTCCACTTT. Translating it yields CASSSVRSQGLGSPLHF.

The chain is built from TRBV7-2 and TRBJ2-7, with a weak D call TRBD1 (5 bases). CDR1 is SGHTA and CDR2 is FQGNSA in the germline V gene. Trimming took 5 bases from V and 3 from J, leaving 20 bases between them. The CDR3 is 16 amino acids. CDR3 residues: CASSAYRHPNLYEQYF. The CDR3 nucleotides read TGTGCCAGCAGCGCATACAGGCACCCTAACCTCTACGAGCAGTACTTC. The full variable domain, with the rest looked up from reference TRBV7-2 and TRBJ2-7, is GAGVSQSPSNKVTEKGKDVELRCDPISGHTALYWYRQSLGQGLEFLIYFQGNSAPDKSGLPSDRFSAERTGGSVSTLTIQRTQQEDSAVYLCASSAYRHPNLYEQYFGPGTRLTVT.

This clone was counted between two and nine times. The chain couples TRBV10-3 to TRBJ1-2, with 7 bases identical to TRBD1. Germline V lookup: CDR1 ENHRY, CDR2 SYGVKD. The CDR3 loop spans 14 amino acids. The junction had 5 bases not matched to a gene; V was cut back by 3 bases and J by 4 bases. The CDR3, as DNA: TGTGCCATCAGTGAAACGGGACAGCTCTATGGCTACACCTTC. Its translation: CAISETGQLYGYTF.

J is TRBJ2-4 and V is TRBV6-1; either TRBD1 or TRBD2 may fit D (6 bases each). This CDR3 has 16 residues. Germline V gene lookup returns CDR1 MNHNS and CDR2 SASEGT. Trimming removed 5 bases at V and 4 bases at J, with 18 bases between. CDR3 amino acids: CASSQGGNRAKNIQYF. CDR3 DNA sequence: TGTGCCAGCAGTCAAGGGGGGAACAGGGCAAAAAACATTCAGTACTTC.

This sequence joins TRBV12-5 and TRBJ2-1; D is uncertain. CDR3 length: 12 amino acids. V lost 6 bases to trimming and J lost 4 bases, with 7 bases between them. Germline CDR1 and CDR2: LGHNT and FRNRAP. In nucleotides, the CDR3 is TGTGCTAGTGGCCACAATTACAATGAGCAGTTCTTC. This sequence encodes CASGHNYNEQFF.

The V and J genes are TRBV5-1 and TRBJ1-1, with 7 nucleotides matching TRBD1. V dropped 0 bases and J dropped 0; count of bases not matched to a gene: 8. The CDR3 consists of 17 residues. Per germline, CDR1 SGHRS and CDR2 YFSETQ. CDR3 sequence (DNA): TGCGCCAGCAGCTTGGTAGGAACAGGGGCCCTGAACACTGAAGCTTTCTTT. The encoded protein is CASSLVGTGALNTEAFF.

The V and J genes are TRBV15 and TRBJ2-1, with D possibly matching TRBD2 (5 bases). This CDR3 is built from 12 residues. Germline assignment: CDR1 LNHNV and CDR2 YYDKDF (reference sequence). V lost 5 bases, J lost 8 bases, and 10 bases lay in between. The CDR3 nucleotides are TGTGCCACCAGCGGACGGCGGGATGAGCAGTTCTTC. Residues: CATSGRRDEQFF.

The chain couples TRBV28 to TRBJ1-5; unclear D gene. CDR3 length equals 15 residues. Deletions cut 2 bases from V and 4 bases from J, with 12 bases between. The germline CDR1 and CDR2 sequences are MDHEN and SYDVKM. The CDR3 spells CASSLAVDGNQPQHF. The CDR3 nucleotides read TGTGCCAGCAGTTTAGCGGTAGATGGGAATCAGCCCCAGCATTTT.